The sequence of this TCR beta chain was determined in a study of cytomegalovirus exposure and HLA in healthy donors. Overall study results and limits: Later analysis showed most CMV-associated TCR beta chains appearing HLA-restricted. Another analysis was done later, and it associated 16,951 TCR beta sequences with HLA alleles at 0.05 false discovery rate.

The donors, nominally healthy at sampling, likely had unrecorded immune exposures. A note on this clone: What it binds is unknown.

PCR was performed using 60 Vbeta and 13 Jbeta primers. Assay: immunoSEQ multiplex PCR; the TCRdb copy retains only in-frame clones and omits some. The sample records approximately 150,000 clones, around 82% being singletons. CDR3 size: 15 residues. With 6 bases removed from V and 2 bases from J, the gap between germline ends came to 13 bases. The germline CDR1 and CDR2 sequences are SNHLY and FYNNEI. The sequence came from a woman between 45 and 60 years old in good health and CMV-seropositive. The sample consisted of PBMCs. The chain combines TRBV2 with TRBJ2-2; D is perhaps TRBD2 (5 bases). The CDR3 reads CASRANGVNTGELFF. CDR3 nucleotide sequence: TGTGCCAGCAGGGCCAACGGGGTTAACACCGGGGAGCTGTTTTTT. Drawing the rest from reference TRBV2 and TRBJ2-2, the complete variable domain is EPEVTQTPSHQVTQMGQEVILRCVPISNHLYFYWYRQILGQKVEFLVSFYNNEISEKSEIFDDQFSVERPDGSNFTLKIRSTKLEDSAMYFCASRANGVNTGELFFGEGSRLTVL.